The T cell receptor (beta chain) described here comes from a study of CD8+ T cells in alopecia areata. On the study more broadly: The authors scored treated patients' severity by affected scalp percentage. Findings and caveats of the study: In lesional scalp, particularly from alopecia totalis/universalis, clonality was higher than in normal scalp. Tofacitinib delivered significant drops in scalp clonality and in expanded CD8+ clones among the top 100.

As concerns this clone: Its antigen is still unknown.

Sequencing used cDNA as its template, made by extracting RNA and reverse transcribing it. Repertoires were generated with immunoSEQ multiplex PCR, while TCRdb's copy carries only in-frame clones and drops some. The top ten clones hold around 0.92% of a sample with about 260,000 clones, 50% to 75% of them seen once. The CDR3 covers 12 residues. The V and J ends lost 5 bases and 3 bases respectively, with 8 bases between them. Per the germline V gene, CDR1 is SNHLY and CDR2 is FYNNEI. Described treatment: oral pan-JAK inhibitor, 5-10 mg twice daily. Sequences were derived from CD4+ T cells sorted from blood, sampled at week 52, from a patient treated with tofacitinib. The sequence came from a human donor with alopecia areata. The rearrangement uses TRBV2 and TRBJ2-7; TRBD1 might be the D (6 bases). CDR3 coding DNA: TGTGCCAGCAGTAGGGACATCTACGAGCAGTACTTC. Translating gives CASSRDIYEQYF.